This T cell receptor beta chain derives from a study of blood T cell repertoires in COVID-19. Overall study context: The United States, Italy and Spain provided the acute and convalescent COVID-19 samples.

Deletions cut 5 bases from V and 2 bases from J, with 12 bases between. The CDR3 loop spans 14 amino acids. Germline lookup yields CDR1 SGHNT and CDR2 YENEEA. Per the authors' pipeline: Nucleated cell number was recorded as an estimate derived from reference gene primer amplification. Sequencing used immunoSEQ multiplex PCR; TCRdb keeps in-frame clones, though not all of them. V, J and clone size are taken as reported in that table, and D and trimming were inferred from the DNA itself. The sample has over 200,000 clones, around 86% seen once. Seattle's cohort entered during active infection and was followed longitudinally.

Material for sequencing was peripheral blood. The V and J genes are TRBV11-3 and TRBJ1-1, with D possibly matching TRBD1 (5 bases). The clonotype originates from a man between 45 and 60 years old with COVID-19, enrolled during active disease. CDR3 sequence: CASSRGGLNTEAFF. The CDR3 bases are TGTGCCAGCAGCCGCGGGGGATTAAACACTGAAGCTTTCTTT.